This is a list of T cell receptor beta chains from one sample in a study of shared clonotypes between healthy human individuals. Sequencing used immunoSEQ multiplex PCR; TCRdb keeps in-frame clones, though not all of them. The sample comprises approximately 720,000 clones, about 90% of which are singletons, and approximately 24% rests with the top ten. The sequenced sample was naive CD8+ T cells sorted from blood. The receptors were sampled from a man younger than 40 in good health. Both conserved end residues are part of each CDR3. A D gene is named only where the DNA matches it firmly. The listing skips clone size in some rows; elsewhere it reads once, few, many or a size class.

-	TRBV2	TRBJ1-1	15	-	TGTGCCAGCAGTGATACGGAGGGACTGAACACTGAAGCTTTCTTT	CASSDTEGLNTEAFF
-	TRBV2	TRBJ1-5	14	-	TGTGCCAGCAGTGTGGGTTTCGGCAATCAGCCCCAGCATTTT	CASSVGFGNQPQHF
-	TRBV2	TRBJ2-7	15	-	TGTGCCAGCAGTGAAGGGTGGTCTCCCGGCTACGAGCAGTACTTC	CASSEGWSPGYEQYF
TRBD2	TRBV11-2	TRBJ2-3	14	-	TGTGCCAGCAGCCGTAGCGGGGAAACAGATACGCAGTATTTT	CASSRSGETDTQYF
-	TRBV5-4	TRBJ1-1	12	-	TGTGCCAGCAGCTCGGTCGGCTCTGAAGCTTTCTTT	CASSSVGSEAFF
TRBD2	TRBV7-6	TRBJ2-3	15	-	TGTGCCAGCAGACTTAGCCTAGCGGGGACAGATACGCAGTATTTT	CASRLSLAGTDTQYF
TRBD1	TRBV4-2	TRBJ2-3	15	-	TGTGCCAGCAGCCCGAAGGACAGGTCAACAGATACGCAGTATTTT	CASSPKDRSTDTQYF
TRBD1	TRBV7-9	TRBJ1-1	16	-	TGTGCCAGCAGCATCTACGGGACAGGGGGTTACACTGAAGCTTTCTTT	CASSIYGTGGYTEAFF
-	TRBV4-2	TRBJ2-1	16	-	TGTGCCAGCAGCCAAGCTGTAATGGCAGCTCGTAATGAGCAGTTCTTC	CASSQAVMAARNEQFF
TRBD1	TRBV28	TRBJ1-5	14	-	TGTGCCAGCTGGCCCGGGACAGGGAATCAGCCCCAGCATTTT	CASWPGTGNQPQHF
-	TRBV6-5	TRBJ1-3	16	once	TGTGCCAGCAGTTACGCCCCGGGGGCTGGTGGAAACACCATATATTTT	CASSYAPGAGGNTIYF
-	TRBV4-2	TRBJ2-1	13	-	TGTGCCAGCAGCCAATGGACCTACAATGAGCAGTTCTTC	CASSQWTYNEQFF
-	TRBV6-1	TRBJ2-1	12	-	TGTGCCAGCAGTGCCCCCCACAATGAGCAGTTCTTC	CASSAPHNEQFF
TRBD1	TRBV19	TRBJ2-4	13	-	TGTGCCAGTAGTATGACACAGGGGAACATTCAGTACTTC	CASSMTQGNIQYF
TRBD1	TRBV5-1	TRBJ1-1	14	-	TGCGCCAGCAGCCTGGGACAGGGCGGCACTGAAGCTTTCTTT	CASSLGQGGTEAFF
-	TRBV10-1	TRBJ2-5	15	few	TGCGCCAGCAGTGAGTCCGGCAGGCGTCGAGAGACCCAGTACTTC	CASSESGRRRETQYF
TRBD1	TRBV30	TRBJ1-5	14	-	TGTGCCTGGAGTGTGGGACAGGAAAATCAGCCCCAGCATTTT	CAWSVGQENQPQHF
TRBD2	TRBV11-2	TRBJ2-5	15	-	TGTGCCAGCAGCTCCCGGACTAGCGGGAAAGAGACCCAGTACTTC	CASSSRTSGKETQYF
TRBD1	TRBV27	TRBJ2-7	14	-	TGTGCCAGCAGGCCCGGACAGGGGATCTACGAGCAGTACTTC	CASRPGQGIYEQYF
TRBD1	TRBV7-7	TRBJ2-5	14	-	TGTGCTAGCAGCTTAGGGACAGCCTCTGAGACCCAGTACTTC	CASSLGTASETQYF
TRBD2	TRBV5-5	TRBJ2-7	18	-	TGTGCCAGCAGCCTAGGGACTAGCGGGAGCTTTTGGGCCTACGAGCAGTACTTC	CASSLGTSGSFWAYEQYF
-	TRBV9	TRBJ2-1	17	-	TGTGCCAGCAGCGTAGCGGGTGTGGTAGCAGGTGGGGATGAGCAGTTCTTC	CASSVAGVVAGGDEQFF
-	TRBV7-9	TRBJ2-5	12	-	TGTGCCAGCAGCGAGACGCTGAGGGCCCAGTACTTC	CASSETLRAQYF
-	TRBV27	TRBJ2-1	13	-	TGTGCCAGCAGTTTATCCTACAACAATGAGCAGTTCTTC	CASSLSYNNEQFF
-	TRBV5-1	TRBJ2-1	14	-	TGCGCCAGCAGATGGGACACGAGCTACAATGAGCAGTTCTTC	CASRWDTSYNEQFF
-	TRBV28	TRBJ2-1	14	-	TGTGCCAGCAGTTTTAGGTTCTCCTACAATGAGCAGTTCTTC	CASSFRFSYNEQFF
-	TRBV27	TRBJ2-1	19	-	TGTGCCAGCCGCCATCAGGGGGGGTCGGCGGCCCTAACGGAAAATGAGCAGTTCTTC	CASRHQGGSAALTENEQFF
-	TRBV5-4	TRBJ2-2	15	-	TGTGCCAGCAGCTTGTATAGGGGAAGGGCCGGGGAGCTGTTTTTT	CASSLYRGRAGELFF
TRBD1	TRBV4-1	TRBJ1-1	19	-	TGCGCCAGCAGCCAAGATACAAGGGACAGGGGGCAATTGTTCACTGAAGCTTTCTTT	CASSQDTRDRGQLFTEAFF
-	TRBV7-2	TRBJ2-1	16	-	TGTGCCAGCAGAAAGCCAGGGTTCAGCTCCTACAATGAGCAGTTCTTC	CASRKPGFSSYNEQFF
TRBD2	TRBV5-1	TRBJ2-7	14	-	TGCGCCAGCAGCCCAGCGGGAGGTAGCTACGAGCAGTACTTC	CASSPAGGSYEQYF
-	TRBV2	TRBJ2-3	14	-	TGTGCCAGCAGTGAAGGGGCAGGCACAGATACGCAGTATTTT	CASSEGAGTDTQYF
-	TRBV27	TRBJ2-3	17	-	TGTGCCAGCAGTTTAATAGGGGTCGGGGCCCCGTTAGATACGCAGTATTTT	CASSLIGVGAPLDTQYF
-	TRBV15	TRBJ2-3	16	once	TGTGCCACCAGCAGAGCAGGTTCGGCGGACGCAGATACGCAGTATTTT	CATSRAGSADADTQYF
-	TRBV6-6	TRBJ2-7	14	-	TGTGCCAGCAGGCCACCAGGGTTCTCCTACGAGCAGTACTTC	CASRPPGFSYEQYF
-	TRBV5-8	TRBJ1-5	18	once	TGTGCCAGCAGCTTGGACCGGGACATCTTAAACGGGAATCAGCCCCAGCATTTT	CASSLDRDILNGNQPQHF
-	TRBV7-9	TRBJ2-7	13	-	TGTGCCAGCAGCTTAGAGGGCAGGGTTGAGCAGTACTTC	CASSLEGRVEQYF
-	TRBV15	TRBJ2-5	13	-	TGTGCCACCAGCATTGTAGTGCAAGAGACCCAGTACTTC	CATSIVVQETQYF
-	TRBV5-8	TRBJ2-7	17	-	TGTGCCAGCAGCTTGGGCCTCGACAGGATGCCTTCCTACGAGCAGTACTTC	CASSLGLDRMPSYEQYF
-	TRBV7-9	TRBJ2-7	15	-	TGTGCCAGCAGCTTTGGGTCCCCTTCTATCTACGAGCAGTACTTC	CASSFGSPSIYEQYF
-	TRBV27	TRBJ2-7	14	once	TGTGCCAGCAGTTTATGGGGCAGGCCGTACGAGCAGTACTTC	CASSLWGRPYEQYF
-	TRBV6-6	TRBJ2-7	12	-	TGTGCCACCTGGACAGACCCCTACGAGCAGTACTTC	CATWTDPYEQYF
-	TRBV7-8	TRBJ2-2	16	once	TGTGCCAGCACCTTTTGGGGACTCCCCAACACCGGGGAGCTGTTTTTT	CASTFWGLPNTGELFF
-	TRBV19	TRBJ1-3	13	-	TGTGCCAGTGGATGGGGAACTGGAAACACCATATATTTT	CASGWGTGNTIYF
TRBD1	TRBV10-3	TRBJ2-2	15	once	TGTGCCATCAGGCCGACAGGGAAGAACACCGGGGAGCTGTTTTTT	CAIRPTGKNTGELFF
TRBD1	TRBV15	TRBJ2-7	16	once	TGTGCCACCAGCAGAGATAAGACAGGGGCCTCCTACGAGCAGTACTTC	CATSRDKTGASYEQYF
-	TRBV10-1	TRBJ2-5	15	-	TGCGCCAGCAGTGAGTCGAGAGGCTTTTCAGAGACCCAGTACTTC	CASSESRGFSETQYF
-	TRBV19	TRBJ2-3	14	once	TGTGCCAGTAGTCAGACAGACGGTCCAGATACGCAGTATTTT	CASSQTDGPDTQYF
-	TRBV9	TRBJ2-2	12	-	TGTGCCAGCAGAGGGGACACCGGGGAGCTGTTTTTT	CASRGDTGELFF
TRBD1	TRBV6-1	TRBJ2-7	12	-	TGTGCCAGCAAGGGGGCCTCCTACGAGCAGTACTTC	CASKGASYEQYF
-	TRBV28	TRBJ2-7	12	few	TGTGCCAGCACGGACGGAAACTACGAGCAGTACTTC	CASTDGNYEQYF